These 16 T cell receptor beta chains came from one sample sequenced in a study of T cell repertoires in cytomegalovirus infection. TCRdb called the reads again in MiXCR, with one record for every CDR3 protein. The table records more than 650,000 distinct CDR3 sequences, roughly 35% of them present only once. The specimen was PBMCs. Receptors were obtained from a human donor in good health (CMV status not recorded). Some clones in this sample may be carry-over from other donors' samples.

Many counts were recorded for this clonotype. This chain uses TRBV19 with TRBJ1-5, with D possibly TRBD1 on 6 matching bases. This CDR3 has 16 amino acids. Trimming cost V 3 bases and J 1 base, with 13 bases left between them. CDR1 LNHDA and CDR2 SQIVND come from the germline V gene (reference sequence). CDR3 in amino acids: CASSIPPTGSNQPQHF. The CDR3 region has the DNA TGTGCCAGTAGTATCCCCCCAACAGGGAGCAATCAGCCCCAGCATTTT. The full variable domain, rest sourced from reference TRBV19 and TRBJ1-5, is DGGITQSPKYLFRKEGQNVTLSCEQNLNHDAMYWYRQDPGQGLRLIYYSQIVNDFQKGDIAEGYSVSREKKESFPLTVTSAQKNPTAFYLCASSIPPTGSNQPQHFGDGTRLSIL.

The chain recombines TRBV24-1 with TRBJ2-7; D ambiguous. The V and J ends lost 5 bases and 5 bases respectively, with 12 bases between them. Germline V gene lookup returns CDR1 KGHDR and CDR2 SFDVKD. The CDR3 has 13 residues. Here the CDR3 reads CATSALDEDEQYF. The CDR3 coding sequence is TGTGCCACCAGTGCCCTGGACGAGGACGAGCAGTACTTC.

Ten or more counts support this clonotype. The chain links TRBV7-2 to TRBJ2-2; tentative D call: TRBD1 (5 bases). The CDR3 loop spans 14 amino acids. V lost 1 base and J lost 3, with 6 bases in between. Germline assignment: CDR1 SGHTA and CDR2 FQGNSA. The CDR3 region has the DNA TGTGCCAGCAGCTTAGGGGGCTACACCGGGGAGCTGTTTTTT. Protein sequence: CASSLGGYTGELFF.

CDR3 sequence reads: CASSPTSDRAYEQYF. For the CDR3, the DNA is TGTGCCAGCAGCCCAACCTCGGACAGGGCCTACGAGCAGTACTTC. The chain employs TRBV11-3 and TRBJ2-7, with 8 nucleotides matching TRBD1. This CDR3 comprises 15 residues. Germline lookup yields CDR1 SGHNT and CDR2 YENEEA. Trimming at V came to 5 bases and at J to 2 bases, leaving 8 bases not matched to a gene.

This chain links TRBV5-1 with TRBJ2-5, with D maybe TRBD1 (5 bases). V was trimmed by 1 base and J by 1 base, leaving 8 bases between them. Germline V gives CDR1 SGHRS, CDR2 YFSETQ. This CDR3 is built from 14 residues. CDR3 amino acids: CASSLNGAQETQYF. CDR3 nucleotide sequence: TGCGCCAGCAGCTTGAATGGGGCCCAAGAGACCCAGTACTTC.

V and J are TRBV19 and TRBJ1-3, with a weak D call TRBD1 (6 bases). Germline CDR1 and CDR2: LNHDA and SQIVND (reference sequence). Trimming took 2 bases from V and 0 from J, leaving 8 bases between them. CDR3 length: 15 residues. The CDR3 coding sequence is TGTGCCAGTAGTATAAAGGACAGCTCTGGAAACACCATATATTTT. Its protein is CASSIKDSSGNTIYF.

This clonotype was counted many times. The chain links TRBV7-2 to TRBJ2-7, with D maybe TRBD1 (7 bases). Trimming left V 1 base short and J 3 bases short, with 13 bases between. CDR1 is SGHTA, CDR2 FQGNSA, per germline. The CDR3 is 15 residues long. CDR3 sequence reads: CASSLGGTAYYEQYF. The DNA for the CDR3 is TGTGCCAGCAGCTTAGGCGGGACAGCTTACTACGAGCAGTACTTC.

This chain connects TRBV30 to TRBJ2-5, with D possibly TRBD1 on 5 matching bases. The CDR3 has 13 residues. V lost 1 base to trimming and J lost 1 base, with 7 bases between them. Germline CDR1 is GTSNPN and CDR2 is SVGIG (reference sequence). The CDR3 sequence: CAWSGQPQETQYF. The CDR3 DNA sequence: TGTGCCTGGAGTGGACAGCCCCAAGAGACCCAGTACTTC.

This clonotype was found a few times. The chain employs TRBV7-8 and TRBJ1-6, with D hard to call. The CDR3 is 17 amino acids. CDR1 SGHVS and CDR2 FQNEAQ come from the germline V gene. V dropped 2 bases and J dropped 0 bases, with 11 bases sitting between them. CDR3 in amino acids: CASSLQPSSSYNSPLHF. Written as DNA, the CDR3 is TGTGCCAGCAGCTTACAACCATCGAGCTCCTATAATTCACCCCTCCACTTT. The complete variable domain, with remaining parts taken from reference TRBV7-8 and TRBJ1-6, reads GAGVSQSPRYKVAKRGQDVALRCDPISGHVSLFWYQQALGQGPEFLTYFQNEAQLDKSGLPSDRFFAERPEGSVSTLKIQRTQQEDSAVYLCASSLQPSSSYNSPLHFGNGTRLTVT.

This clonotype was counted at least ten times. This chain links TRBV7-2 with TRBJ2-3; 13 bases match TRBD2. V shed 6 bases and J 9 bases; nucleotides not matched to a gene: 15. The CDR3 sequence is 17 residues long. Germline V lookup: CDR1 SGHTA, CDR2 FQGNSA. DNA of the CDR3: TGTGCCAGCAGGCCAAAAACTAGCGGGAGGGCCTGGGGGACGCAGTATTTT. Protein product: CASRPKTSGRAWGTQYF.

This clonotype was counted at least ten times. This sequence joins TRBV28 and TRBJ2-5; the match to TRBD2 covers 10 bases. Germline lookup yields CDR1 MDHEN and CDR2 SYDVKM. CDR3 length: 15 residues. Trimming cost V 3 bases and J 1 base; bases outside gene matches: 2. CDR3 sequence: CASSFSGGTQETQYF. The CDR3 nucleotides are TGTGCCAGCAGTTTTAGCGGGGGGACCCAAGAGACCCAGTACTTC.

The V call is TRBV10-3, the J call TRBJ2-3; D might be TRBD2 (5 bases). Germline loops: CDR1 ENHRY, CDR2 SYGVKD. CDR3 size: 13 residues. V lost 3 bases and J 2 bases, leaving 6 bases between the germline ends. The CDR3 loop reads CAISDGITDTQYF. The CDR3 DNA is TGTGCCATCAGTGACGGGATCACAGATACGCAGTATTTT.

This clonotype occurred a few times. The chain recombines TRBV14 with TRBJ1-2; no reliable D call. Looked up from germline, CDR1 is SGHDN and CDR2 is FVKESK. The V end was cut by 0 bases, the J end by 3 bases, with 8 bases between. The CDR3 extends over 14 amino acids. CDR3 nucleotide sequence: TGTGCCAGCAGCCAAGATGCCCGGTACTATGGCTACACCTTC. Its protein is CASSQDARYYGYTF.

This clonotype was recorded many times. The chain uses TRBV7-8 and TRBJ1-2; D may be TRBD1 (5 bases). The CDR3 is 14 residues long. Germline-derived CDR1 and CDR2 are SGHVS and FQNEAQ. V shed 6 bases and J shed 4 bases, with 15 bases lying between them. The CDR3 protein is CASREPGLSYGYTF. The CDR3 coding sequence is TGTGCCAGCAGAGAACCGGGACTGAGCTATGGCTACACCTTC.

This chain connects TRBV15 to TRBJ1-5; possibly TRBD1 for D (6 bases). From germline, CDR1 is LNHNV and CDR2 YYDKDF (reference sequence). The CDR3 contains 14 residues. The V end lost 6 bases, the J end lost 3 bases, and 12 bases lay between the germline ends. DNA for the CDR3: TGTGCCACCAGAAATGGACAGTTCAATCAGCCCCAGCATTTT. It specifies CATRNGQFNQPQHF.

V is TRBV28 and J is TRBJ2-5; D may be TRBD2 (7 bases). The CDR3 spans 16 residues. Germline CDR1 and CDR2: MDHEN and SYDVKM. Trimming removed 2 bases at V and 1 base at J, with 14 bases between. The CDR3: CASSLRGGLIQETQYF. CDR3 DNA sequence: TGTGCCAGCAGTTTAAGGGGGGGACTGATCCAAGAGACCCAGTACTTC.